This TCR beta chain was observed in a study of T cell responses to AZD1222 COVID-19 vaccine. Generated by immunoSEQ multiplex PCR, the TCRdb table keeps only in-frame clones and is missing some. The data contain over 120,000 clones, roughly nine tenths of them seen just once; the ten biggest clones take up more than 1.5%. There are 14 residues in the CDR3. The germline V gene encodes CDR1 SGDLS and CDR2 YYNGEE. V dropped 6 bases and J dropped 4; count of bases not matched to a gene: 5. The V and J genes are TRBV9 and TRBJ2-7, with 12 bases that match TRBD1. Source: peripheral blood, taken on day 0 of AZD1222 vaccination. The sequence was obtained from an adult in good health. The CDR3 is CASTPGQGAYEQYF. Here the CDR3 DNA reads TGTGCCAGCACCCCGGGACAGGGGGCTTACGAGCAGTACTTC.